This TCR beta chain was sequenced for a study of Ad26.COV2.S vaccination and SARS-CoV-2 variants. Study-level background: Donor joined the COV1001 Ad26.COV2.S trial arm. Broader study findings: Total T cell responses were possibly underestimated by TCR breadth and depth analyses.

This table comes from immunoSEQ multiplex PCR, and its TCRdb copy is limited to in-frame clones, with some not included. The top ten clones hold 2.5% to 3% of a sample with 350,000 to 500,000 clones, roughly nine tenths of them seen once. Treatment specified: around 19 received Ad26.COV2.S at low or high dose, single or two shots; a few received placebo; per-sample allocation not given. Vaccine and placebo recipients were sampled on day 63 after the first injection. The V and J ends lost 4 bases and 6 bases respectively, with 12 bases between them. Germline lookup yields CDR1 SEHNR and CDR2 FQNEAQ (reference sequence). The CDR3 is made up of 13 amino acids. In regard to this clone: As yet, its antigen is unknown.

The sample was peripheral blood, taken in a trial of Ad26.COV2.S vaccine versus placebo. The chain uses TRBV7-9 and TRBJ1-1; perhaps TRBD1 as D (6 bases). This receptor was identified in a person aged 18-65 years who received the Ad26.COV2.S COVID-19 vaccine or a placebo. This CDR3 reads CASSWGTIAEAFF. CDR3 coding DNA: TGTGCCAGCAGCTGGGGGACAATTGCTGAAGCTTTCTTT.